Listed below are T cell receptor beta chains from one sample, sequenced in a study of CD8 T cells in ankylosing spondylitis. Each CDR3 protein is one row after TCRdb ran MiXCR on the 5' RACE reads. The repertoire includes under 150,000 distinct CDR3 sequences, over 7% of them detected once, and 3.3% sits in the top ten. Sample: blood, either unsorted or a sorted T cell fraction (not recorded which). Every receptor here comes from a male donor with ankylosing spondylitis or in good health (not recorded which). CDR3s include the opening cysteine and the closing phenylalanine or tryptophan. The order of the fields is V gene, CDR3 length, CDR3 protein.

TRBV29-1 16 CSAESASGSSYNEQFF
TRBV20-1 14 CSADSRAGRETQYF
TRBV20-1 14 CSARDGSMNTEAFF
TRBV5-1 16 CASSFSRDRVRHEQYF
TRBV29-1 14 CSVGTRVGTGELFF
TRBV5-1 15 CASSLTFTSTDTQYF
TRBV20-1 16 CSARPLLAFGTDTQYF
TRBV5-1 13 CASSGVGLEKLFF
TRBV14 13 CASSPPWGGELFF
TRBV7-9 15 CASSSTGLASNEQFF
TRBV6-1 18 CASSPELAGGPRQKTQYF
TRBV12-3/TRBV12-4 13 CASSPGWVDTQYF
TRBV4-2 12 CASSQGKEKLFF
TRBV6-5 15 CASSYGRGPKNIQYF
TRBV5-5 15 CASSFATTSTDTQYF
TRBV18 14 CASSPPSGFGGYTF
TRBV7-2 15 CASSLDPGSWETQYF
TRBV9 18 CASSVRGLAGSGANGLTF
TRBV7-2 13 CASSFLNGDEQFF
TRBV9 15 CASSVDGTDKNIQYF
TRBV12-3/TRBV12-4 12 CASSSRGVKQYF
TRBV5-6 15 CASSPGQGISYEQYF
TRBV10-3 14 CATQTGLIPEKLFF
TRBV25-1 19 CASSEYFEREFIRTDTQYF
TRBV18 18 CASSPRTSGSPNTGELFF
TRBV29-1 13 CSVDKGLQETQYF
TRBV29-1 12 CSVNRDTSEQFF
TRBV7-9 15 CASSSPRTRIHEQYF
TRBV28 12 CASSLPGYEQYF
TRBV7-9 15 CASSLTSGTSYEQYF
TRBV7-2 11 CASSSLNTQYF
TRBV29-1 13 CSAQGEVIYEQYF
TRBV7-3 14 CASSGGLGGNEQFF
TRBV20-1 15 CSAKGVGKGYETQYF
TRBV7-2 18 CASSLALPRDRVYETQYF
TRBV18 15 CASSTPGLEVNEQFF
TRBV2 17 CASSDRTGPQTGEKLFF
TRBV7-9 13 CASSFFGDNEQFF
TRBV5-1 13 CASSTNSGNTIYF
TRBV19 15 CASSMVGQADYGYTF
TRBV3-1 14 CASSQQRTSGKQYF
TRBV27 15 CASSYRRYSNQPQHF
TRBV19 14 CASSRTVQFDEQYF
TRBV12-3/TRBV12-4 16 CASSFEWSSGYNEQFF
TRBV20-1 16 CSAREDGDSLTYEQYF
TRBV12-3/TRBV12-4 14 CASSRQAPGNEQFF
TRBV3-1 15 CATSQEDRYQETQYF
TRBV12-3/TRBV12-4 15 CASREGFSGANVLTF
TRBV7-2 14 CASSLDRGFYEQYF
TRBV15 14 CATSSLAGGREQYF